The TCR beta chain described here comes from a study of T cells in Graves' hyperthyroidism and ophthalmopathy. With 0 bases removed from V and 3 bases from J, the gap between germline ends came to 24 bases. The germline CDR1 and CDR2 sequences are DFQATT and SNEGSKA (reference sequence). The CDR3 loop spans 18 amino acids. Researchers barred patients who had uncontrolled infection, other autoimmune disease, pregnancy or lactation. The source material, RNA transcripts, was used to amplify TCR beta CDR3 regions. The TCR CDR3 first-round RT-PCR relied on the HTBI primer set. Via MiXCR, TCRdb re-called the multiplex PCR reads, giving one row per CDR3 protein. This sample has around 430,000 distinct CDR3 sequences, with about 15% found just once. This clonotype came up many times.

The TCR was taken from a woman aged 25 to 39 with Graves' hyperthyroidism. Sequencing input: blood. V and J are TRBV20-1 and TRBJ2-7, with TRBD2 as a possible D gene (5 bases). The CDR3 protein is CSARDQVTQPREYYEQYF. DNA of the CDR3: TGCAGTGCTAGAGATCAGGTGACCCAACCCCGGGAATACTACGAGCAGTACTTC.